A single sample gave rise to the 10 T cell receptor beta chains below, sequenced in a study of blood T cell repertoires in COVID-19 (dated by TCRdb to the early 2020s). The library was prepared using the immunoSEQ multiplex PCR assay. What TCRdb holds here is the immuneACCESS table cut down to in-frame rearrangements. Part of the clones is not present; checked against another copy, under half of the missing clones reflect an unresolved V gene, and the others are unexplained. This sample gives about 250,000 clones in total; 88% of them show up just once. The ten largest clones represent under 0.95% of the sample. The sequenced sample was peripheral blood. These receptors came from a woman between 25 and 40 years old with acute or convalescent COVID-19.

This chain connects TRBV10-2 to TRBJ2-7, with a weak D call TRBD2 (7 bases). CDR3 size: 12 residues. The V gene's germline CDR1 is WSHSY and CDR2 SAAADI. Trimming took 4 bases from V and 7 from J, leaving 11 bases between them. CDR3 residues: CASSAGGWEQYF. The CDR3 coding sequence is TGCGCCAGCAGTGCGGGGGGCTGGGAGCAGTACTTC.

This chain connects TRBV7-9 to TRBJ1-1; 9 nucleotides line up with TRBD1. In germline, CDR1 is SEHNR, CDR2 FQNEAQ (reference sequence). With 3 bases clipped from V and 5 bases from J, the junction kept 7 bases outside the gene matches. The CDR3 has 15 amino acids. CDR3 in DNA: TGTGCCAGCAGCTTCACAGGGGGCACTGGGACTGAAGCTTTCTTT. Translation: CASSFTGGTGTEAFF.

The sample holds a few counts of this clone. The genes are TRBV19 and TRBJ2-7; TRBD2 matches at 8 bases. Trimming removed 6 bases from V and 0 bases from J; junction bases left unmatched: 10. The germline V gene encodes CDR1 LNHDA and CDR2 SQIVND (reference sequence). CDR3 length equals 16 residues. The CDR3, as DNA: TGTGCCAGTAGCCTTACTAGCGGAGCCCTCTCCTACGAGCAGTACTTC. It yields the protein CASSLTSGALSYEQYF.

This chain uses TRBV27 with TRBJ1-1, with 9 bases that match TRBD1. Germline loops: CDR1 MNHEY, CDR2 SMNVEV (reference sequence). CDR3 length equals 17 residues. J gave up 2 bases and V 3 bases, and 10 bases lay outside the gene matches. The CDR3 nucleotides read TGTGCCAGCAGTTTCCTAGGACAGGGGAGGGAAAACACTGAAGCTTTCTTT. Its translation is CASSFLGQGRENTEAFF.

This chain joins TRBV6-5 and TRBJ2-1, with 9 bases lining up with TRBD2. Looked up from germline, CDR1 is MNHEY and CDR2 is SVGAGI. The V segment lost 6 bases and the J segment 5 bases; nucleotides outside the gene matches: 2. The CDR3 totals 13 residues. CDR3 nucleotide sequence: TGTGCCAGCAGACTAGCGGGCAACAATGAGCAGTTCTTC. Translated: CASRLAGNNEQFF.

The genes are TRBV6-6 and TRBJ2-7; 7 bases agree with TRBD1. The V gene end was trimmed by 0 bases and the J gene end by 2 bases; junction bases not matched to a gene: 4. CDR3 length: 15 amino acids. The germline V gene encodes CDR1 MNHNY and CDR2 SVGAGI (reference sequence). CDR3: CASSYSDRDPYEQYF. CDR3 sequence (DNA): TGTGCCAGCAGTTACTCCGACAGGGACCCCTACGAGCAGTACTTC.

This clone has only a few counts. This chain links TRBV3-1 (or the pseudogene TRBV3-2) with TRBJ2-7, with D possibly matching TRBD1 (5 bases). In germline, CDR1 is LGHDT, CDR2 YNNKEL (reference sequence). This CDR3 is 17 amino acids long. V was shortened by 0 bases and J by 7 bases, with 22 bases between the two germline ends. CDR3 DNA sequence: TGTGCCAGCAGCCAAGAGGACGGGCCAGGGCGTGGGTTGGAGCAGTACTTC. Translation gives CASSQEDGPGRGLEQYF.

The chain links TRBV30 to TRBJ1-5; perhaps TRBD1 as D (5 bases). The CDR3 runs 14 residues. Per germline, CDR1 GTSNPN and CDR2 SVGIG (reference sequence). V lost 2 bases to trimming and J lost 3 bases, with 11 bases between them. The CDR3 nucleotides are TGTGCCTGGAGTCCTTGGGGGGACAATCAGCCCCAGCATTTT. Amino acid sequence: CAWSPWGDNQPQHF.

The J gene is TRBJ2-6, the V gene TRBV30; no clear D. Germline values: CDR1 GTSNPN, CDR2 SVGIG (reference sequence). CDR3 length: 15 residues. V was cut by 2 bases and J by 0 bases, with 8 bases left in between. The chain's CDR3 is CAWSSDTSGANVLTF. The DNA for the CDR3 is TGTGCCTGGAGTTCCGACACCTCTGGGGCCAACGTCCTGACTTTC.

V is TRBV3-1 (or the pseudogene TRBV3-2) and J is TRBJ1-2; 10 bases line up with TRBD1. J lost 4 bases, V lost 3 bases, and 5 bases had no gene match. Germline assignment: CDR1 LGHDT and CDR2 YNNKEL (reference sequence). CDR3 length equals 15 residues. The CDR3 is CASSHPGQGSYGYTF. The CDR3 DNA is TGTGCCAGCAGCCACCCGGGACAGGGGAGCTATGGCTACACCTTC.